The present TCR beta chain was sequenced within a study of CD8 T cells in ankylosing spondylitis. Making the TCR beta libraries involved quantitative 5'-RACE with molecular barcodes. TCRdb ran MiXCR on the 5' RACE reads and lists one entry per CDR3 protein. The top ten hold 2% to 2.5% of the sample, which has tens of thousands of distinct CDR3 sequences, over 4% seen once. Points from the study as a whole: What seemed typical of ankylosing spondylitis blood was a TCR beta motif built from several highly homologous variants. It was reported that disease-linked clones were significantly enriched in matched ankylosing spondylitis synovial fluid. In peripheral blood, disease-linked CD8+ clones occurred at relatively low frequencies.

There are 15 residues in the CDR3. Germline CDR1 MNHEY, CDR2 SVGEGT. The V gene end was trimmed by 6 bases and the J gene end by 6 bases; junction bases not matched to a gene: 12. This clonotype was recorded many times. Its antigen is as yet unknown. The chain is built from TRBV6-2 or TRBV6-3 and TRBJ1-1, with 8 bases that match TRBD1. The source material was blood, either unsorted or a sorted T cell fraction (not recorded which). This clonotype was sampled from a male donor with ankylosing spondylitis or in good health (not recorded which). This CDR3 reads CASSRPGQGGAEAFF. CDR3 DNA: TGTGCCAGCAGCCGACCCGGACAGGGAGGCGCTGAAGCTTTCTTT.